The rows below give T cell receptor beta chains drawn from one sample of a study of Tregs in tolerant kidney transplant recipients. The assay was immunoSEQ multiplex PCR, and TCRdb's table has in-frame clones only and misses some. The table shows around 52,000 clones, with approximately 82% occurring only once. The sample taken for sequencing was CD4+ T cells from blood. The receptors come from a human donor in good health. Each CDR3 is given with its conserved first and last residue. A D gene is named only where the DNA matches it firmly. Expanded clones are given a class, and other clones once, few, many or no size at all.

CDR3 DNA: TGTGCCAGCAGCTTGGCCAGCCTCTATGGCTACACCTTC
CDR3 protein: CASSLASLYGYTF
CDR3 length: 13
clone size: -
V gene: TRBV5-4
J gene: TRBJ1-2
D gene: -

CDR3 DNA: TGTGCCAGCTCACCCGAGCGGGGGGGCCTTGGAGAGCAGTACTTC
CDR3 protein: CASSPERGGLGEQYF
CDR3 length: 15
clone size: -
V gene: TRBV18
J gene: TRBJ2-7
D gene: TRBD2

CDR3 DNA: TGTGCCAGCAGTTACTTACCTACGGGGGCACGTGAAAAACTGTTTTTT
CDR3 protein: CASSYLPTGAREKLFF
CDR3 length: 16
clone size: -
V gene: TRBV6-5
J gene: TRBJ1-4
D gene: -

CDR3 DNA: TGTGCCAGCAGCCCGCCCCGTGGGCGGGGGGGCATGCAGGAGCAGTTCTTC
CDR3 protein: CASSPPRGRGGMQEQFF
CDR3 length: 17
clone size: -
V gene: TRBV5-4
J gene: TRBJ2-1
D gene: TRBD2

CDR3 DNA: TGCGCCAGCCGGGACTCCCTCGGATACGAGCAGTACTTC
CDR3 protein: CASRDSLGYEQYF
CDR3 length: 13
clone size: once
V gene: TRBV5-1
J gene: TRBJ2-7
D gene: -

CDR3 DNA: TGTGCCAGCCGGCAGCAGGGGGACAGGGGTGGCTACACCTTC
CDR3 protein: CASRQQGDRGGYTF
CDR3 length: 14
clone size: -
V gene: TRBV27
J gene: TRBJ1-2
D gene: TRBD1

CDR3 DNA: TGTGCCAGCAGCCCAGACGCCTCAAACACAGATACGCAGTATTTT
CDR3 protein: CASSPDASNTDTQYF
CDR3 length: 15
clone size: -
V gene: TRBV7-9
J gene: TRBJ2-3
D gene: -

CDR3 DNA: TGTGCCAGCAGCCAAGCAGGGATAAGGGACGAGCAGTACTTC
CDR3 protein: CASSQAGIRDEQYF
CDR3 length: 14
clone size: -
V gene: TRBV14
J gene: TRBJ2-7
D gene: -

CDR3 DNA: TGTGCCAGCAGTTGGATCCCCTATCAGCCCCAGCATTTT
CDR3 protein: CASSWIPYQPQHF
CDR3 length: 13
clone size: -
V gene: TRBV27
J gene: TRBJ1-5
D gene: -

CDR3 DNA: TGTGCCACCGACCGGGACAGCAACAATGAGCAGTTCTTC
CDR3 protein: CATDRDSNNEQFF
CDR3 length: 13
clone size: -
V gene: TRBV15
J gene: TRBJ2-1
D gene: TRBD1

CDR3 DNA: TGTGCCTGGAGTGTTTCTTCGAAGGACTCACCCCTCCACTTT
CDR3 protein: CAWSVSSKDSPLHF
CDR3 length: 14
clone size: -
V gene: TRBV30
J gene: TRBJ1-6
D gene: -

CDR3 DNA: TGCGCCAGCAGCTTGGATCAGGCTACAGATACGCAGTATTTT
CDR3 protein: CASSLDQATDTQYF
CDR3 length: 14
clone size: -
V gene: TRBV5-1
J gene: TRBJ2-3
D gene: -

CDR3 DNA: TGTGCCAGCTCACCTCCCAGGGACGGGAGCGGCCACAATGAGCAGTTCTTC
CDR3 protein: CASSPPRDGSGHNEQFF
CDR3 length: 17
clone size: few
V gene: TRBV18
J gene: TRBJ2-1
D gene: -

CDR3 DNA: TGCAGCGTGACGCAGGGTAACTATGGCTACACCTTC
CDR3 protein: CSVTQGNYGYTF
CDR3 length: 12
clone size: -
V gene: TRBV29-1
J gene: TRBJ1-2
D gene: -

CDR3 DNA: TGTGCCAGCAGCCTAGAACCGGGTGATGATACGCAGTATTTT
CDR3 protein: CASSLEPGDDTQYF
CDR3 length: 14
clone size: -
V gene: TRBV5-6
J gene: TRBJ2-3
D gene: -

CDR3 DNA: TGTGCCAGCAGCCAACCCTTGGGGGGTTGCTTCCTAAATGAAAAACTGTTTTTT
CDR3 protein: CASSQPLGGCFLNEKLFF
CDR3 length: 18
clone size: -
V gene: TRBV21-1
J gene: TRBJ1-4
D gene: -

CDR3 DNA: TGTGCCAGCAGTCCCCCACCGAGATCCAGTTCACCCCTCCACTTT
CDR3 protein: CASSPPPRSSSPLHF
CDR3 length: 15
clone size: -
V gene: TRBV27
J gene: TRBJ1-6
D gene: -

CDR3 DNA: TGCGCCAGCAGCTTAGTCTTGACCGGGGAGCTGTTTTTT
CDR3 protein: CASSLVLTGELFF
CDR3 length: 13
clone size: -
V gene: TRBV5-1
J gene: TRBJ2-2
D gene: -

CDR3 DNA: TGTGCCAGCAGCTTGGGGCTAACGGAGACCCAGTACTTC
CDR3 protein: CASSLGLTETQYF
CDR3 length: 13
clone size: -
V gene: TRBV7-2
J gene: TRBJ2-5
D gene: -

CDR3 DNA: TGTGCCAGCTCACCACGACAGAACATGAACACTGAAGCTTTCTTT
CDR3 protein: CASSPRQNMNTEAFF
CDR3 length: 15
clone size: -
V gene: TRBV18
J gene: TRBJ1-1
D gene: -

CDR3 DNA: TGTGCCACGGGGAGGATTAATAGGGGCTCTGGCTACACCTTC
CDR3 protein: CATGRINRGSGYTF
CDR3 length: 14
clone size: -
V gene: TRBV6-5
J gene: TRBJ1-2
D gene: -

CDR3 DNA: TGCGCCAGCAGCCAACTACTAGCGGGAGGCCCCAACCCGAACACCGGGGAGCTGTTTTTT
CDR3 protein: CASSQLLAGGPNPNTGELFF
CDR3 length: 20
clone size: once
V gene: TRBV4-3
J gene: TRBJ2-2
D gene: TRBD2

CDR3 DNA: TGTGCCAGCAGCCCCCTTCAGGGACTCAACACCGGGGAGCTGTTTTTT
CDR3 protein: CASSPLQGLNTGELFF
CDR3 length: 16
clone size: few
V gene: TRBV5-4
J gene: TRBJ2-2
D gene: -

CDR3 DNA: TGTGCCAGCAGCTTAGCTAACGAGTACACAGATACGCAGTATTTT
CDR3 protein: CASSLANEYTDTQYF
CDR3 length: 15
clone size: -
V gene: TRBV7-9
J gene: TRBJ2-3
D gene: -

CDR3 DNA: TGCGCCAGCAGCTCCTTCCCCGGGCCCTCCTACGAGCAGTACTTC
CDR3 protein: CASSSFPGPSYEQYF
CDR3 length: 15
clone size: -
V gene: TRBV5-1
J gene: TRBJ2-7
D gene: -

CDR3 DNA: TGTGCCAGCAGTTTAACTCGCCTAAGCGGTGGCACAGATACGCAGTATTTT
CDR3 protein: CASSLTRLSGGTDTQYF
CDR3 length: 17
clone size: -
V gene: TRBV27
J gene: TRBJ2-3
D gene: -

CDR3 DNA: TGTGCCAGCAACAGGGATGGGGTTGGTAATGGCTACACCTTC
CDR3 protein: CASNRDGVGNGYTF
CDR3 length: 14
clone size: many
V gene: TRBV7-2
J gene: TRBJ1-2
D gene: -

CDR3 DNA: TGTGCCAGTACCCTACCCGGGGAAGATACGCAGTATTTT
CDR3 protein: CASTLPGEDTQYF
CDR3 length: 13
clone size: -
V gene: TRBV19
J gene: TRBJ2-3
D gene: -

CDR3 DNA: TGTGCCAGCAGGCCCACAGGGACCGGGGAGCTGTTTTTT
CDR3 protein: CASRPTGTGELFF
CDR3 length: 13
clone size: few
V gene: TRBV7-9
J gene: TRBJ2-2
D gene: -

CDR3 DNA: TGCGCCAGCGGCGAGGCGACAGGGTACTCCTACGAGCAGTACTTC
CDR3 protein: CASGEATGYSYEQYF
CDR3 length: 15
clone size: -
V gene: TRBV10-1
J gene: TRBJ2-7
D gene: TRBD1

CDR3 DNA: TGCGCCAGCGGGACAGGCAGGGACACTGAAGCTTTCTTT
CDR3 protein: CASGTGRDTEAFF
CDR3 length: 13
clone size: -
V gene: TRBV5-1
J gene: TRBJ1-1
D gene: TRBD1

CDR3 DNA: TGTGCCAGCCCCCAGGGGCAGAACGAGCAGTACTTC
CDR3 protein: CASPQGQNEQYF
CDR3 length: 12
clone size: few
V gene: TRBV6-6
J gene: TRBJ2-7
D gene: -

CDR3 DNA: TGTGCCAGCAGCTTAGGGGGGACAGGGGGCTACGAGCAGTACTTC
CDR3 protein: CASSLGGTGGYEQYF
CDR3 length: 15
clone size: once
V gene: TRBV7-2
J gene: TRBJ2-7
D gene: TRBD1

CDR3 DNA: TGTGCCAGCTCGCCCGAGCGGGCTGAAGCTTTCTTT
CDR3 protein: CASSPERAEAFF
CDR3 length: 12
clone size: -
V gene: TRBV18
J gene: TRBJ1-1
D gene: -

CDR3 DNA: TGCGCCAGCAGCTTGGGGACAGTTGCTAATGAAAAACTGTTTTTT
CDR3 protein: CASSLGTVANEKLFF
CDR3 length: 15
clone size: -
V gene: TRBV5-1
J gene: TRBJ1-4
D gene: -

CDR3 DNA: TGTGCCAGCAGCCCCCGGTCCCCTTTTAACTATGGCTACACCTTC
CDR3 protein: CASSPRSPFNYGYTF
CDR3 length: 15
clone size: medium-sized
V gene: TRBV7-2
J gene: TRBJ1-2
D gene: -

CDR3 DNA: TGCGCCAGCAGCTTGGACAGGGGGCCTTTCGAGCAGTACTTC
CDR3 protein: CASSLDRGPFEQYF
CDR3 length: 14
clone size: -
V gene: TRBV5-1
J gene: TRBJ2-7
D gene: TRBD1

CDR3 DNA: TGTGCCAGCAGCTTCTTTCAGGACAGGCAAGAGACCCAGTACTTC
CDR3 protein: CASSFFQDRQETQYF
CDR3 length: 15
clone size: -
V gene: TRBV7-8
J gene: TRBJ2-5
D gene: TRBD1

CDR3 DNA: TGTGCCAGCCACAGGGCTAACTATGGCTACACCTTC
CDR3 protein: CASHRANYGYTF
CDR3 length: 12
clone size: few
V gene: TRBV28
J gene: TRBJ1-2
D gene: -

CDR3 DNA: TGCAGCGTGGGGGGGAGGTCTGAAGCTTTCTTT
CDR3 protein: CSVGGRSEAFF
CDR3 length: 11
clone size: few
V gene: TRBV29-1
J gene: TRBJ1-1
D gene: -

CDR3 DNA: TGTGCCAGCAAGGAGGGCTGGGGGTCCTACGAGCAGTACTTC
CDR3 protein: CASKEGWGSYEQYF
CDR3 length: 14
clone size: once
V gene: TRBV5-6
J gene: TRBJ2-7
D gene: -

CDR3 DNA: TGTGCCAGCAGCTTACGAGCGGACAGCTCCTACAATGAGCAGTTCTTC
CDR3 protein: CASSLRADSSYNEQFF
CDR3 length: 16
clone size: -
V gene: TRBV7-3
J gene: TRBJ2-1
D gene: -

CDR3 DNA: TGCGCCAGCAGCGCGCCAGGATGGGAGACCCAGTACTTC
CDR3 protein: CASSAPGWETQYF
CDR3 length: 13
clone size: -
V gene: TRBV4-1
J gene: TRBJ2-5
D gene: -

CDR3 DNA: TGCGCCAGCAGCTCAGGGGGGATCTCTGGCGAGCAGTACTTC
CDR3 protein: CASSSGGISGEQYF
CDR3 length: 14
clone size: few
V gene: TRBV5-1
J gene: TRBJ2-7
D gene: -

CDR3 DNA: TGTGCCACCAGCAGAGATCAACAGCCCCAGCATTTT
CDR3 protein: CATSRDQQPQHF
CDR3 length: 12
clone size: -
V gene: TRBV15
J gene: TRBJ1-5
D gene: -

CDR3 DNA: TGTGCCAGCAGCCCCGGGACAGGGGATGATTTCTACTATGGCTACACCTTC
CDR3 protein: CASSPGTGDDFYYGYTF
CDR3 length: 17
clone size: once
V gene: TRBV9
J gene: TRBJ1-2
D gene: TRBD1

CDR3 DNA: TGCGCCAGCAGCTTGTCGGTTGGGGACAGGGGACGGGCTGGGGCCAACGTCCTGACTTTC
CDR3 protein: CASSLSVGDRGRAGANVLTF
CDR3 length: 20
clone size: -
V gene: TRBV5-1
J gene: TRBJ2-6
D gene: TRBD1

CDR3 DNA: TGCGCCAGCAGTGGCCGCGACGGAACCAAAAACATTCAGTACTTC
CDR3 protein: CASSGRDGTKNIQYF
CDR3 length: 15
clone size: -
V gene: TRBV5-1
J gene: TRBJ2-4
D gene: -

CDR3 DNA: TGTGCCAGCACTCGGCAGGGGAGCGAGCAGTACTTC
CDR3 protein: CASTRQGSEQYF
CDR3 length: 12
clone size: -
V gene: TRBV6-6
J gene: TRBJ2-7
D gene: -

CDR3 DNA: TGCGCCAGCAGCTTTACCCAAGGACTGAACTCTGGAAACACCATATATTTT
CDR3 protein: CASSFTQGLNSGNTIYF
CDR3 length: 17
clone size: -
V gene: TRBV5-1
J gene: TRBJ1-3
D gene: -